The clone carrying this TCR beta chain was observed a handful of times. V lost 3 bases and J lost 7; bases outside the gene matches: 6. CDR3 size: 15 residues. Germline V lookup: CDR1 LNHDA, CDR2 SQIVND (reference sequence). Unique molecular identifiers were built into the TCRbeta library. TCRdb independently ran MiXCR on the PCR reads; one entry per CDR3 protein. The table shows more than 550,000 distinct CDR3 sequences, with about 10% occurring only once. These data come from a study of T-cell reconstitution after alpha-beta-depleted transplantation in children. This TCR came from a human donor who donated a stem cell graft to a child with acute myeloid leukemia. The input for sequencing was PBMCs from the stem cell graft donor, taken from the stem cell graft. The chain uses TRBV19 and TRBJ2-1; 10 positions agree with TRBD2. CDR3 sequence reads: CASSIASGSGNEQFF. For the CDR3, the DNA is TGTGCCAGTAGTATTGCTAGCGGGAGTGGTAATGAGCAGTTCTTC.